These 20 T cell receptor beta chains were sequenced from one sample in a study of Graves' ophthalmopathy and Graves' hyperthyroidism. The authors amplified TCR beta CDR3 regions, and they did so from RNA transcripts for repertoire sequencing. Scientists carried out first-round RT-PCR using HTBI primers and then a second-round multiplex PCR. In TCRdb, the multiplex PCR reads were re-called with MiXCR into one record per CDR3 protein. The sample lists about 57,000 distinct CDR3 sequences, roughly 46% occurring once. The specimen was peripheral blood. All receptors come from an adult woman with Graves' ophthalmopathy.

As for this clonotype: Germline is not matched at one junction end, which may reflect a read error. The gene calls are TRBV12-3 or TRBV12-4 and TRBJ1-3, with D unresolved. The CDR3 has 13 residues. The CDR3, as DNA: TGTGCCAGCAGTCCTATTGCTGGAAACACCTTACATTTC. Protein product: CASSPIAGNTLHF.

In the case of this clonotype: Mismatch with germline at one junction end may stem from a read error. The V call is TRBV7-2, the J call TRBJ1-6; no clear D gene. The CDR3 has 17 residues. Per germline, CDR1 SGHTA and CDR2 FQGNSA. The CDR3 coding sequence is TGTGCCAGCAGTTCGGTCGGGATGAGCTCCTACAATTCACCCCTCCACTTT. Protein product: CASSSVGMSSYNSPLHF.

The genes are TRBV7-2 and TRBJ2-7; 13 nucleotides line up with TRBD2. CDR1 and CDR2 (germline): SGHTA, FQGNSA. The ends lost 2 bases at V and 11 bases at J; junction bases unmatched: 6. The CDR3 contains 14 residues. The CDR3 coding sequence is TGTGCCAGCAGCTTATTGGGACTAGCGGGGTCGAAGTACTTC. Translation: CASSLLGLAGSKYF.

This clonotype was counted ten times or more. This clone may be a read error of a much larger clone one base away. The rearrangement links TRBV7-2 to TRBJ2-5; weak D call: TRBD2 (5 bases). Germline V gene lookup returns CDR1 SGHTA and CDR2 FQGNSA. Trimming took off 4 bases at V and 4 bases at J, with 16 bases between the two ends. The CDR3 covers 15 residues. The CDR3 reads CASSYAGIGRETQYF. The CDR3 DNA follows: TGTGCCAGCAGCTACGCCGGGATAGGGAGAGAGACCCAGTACTTC.

In regard to this clonotype: A read error may account for a junction end that differs from germline. This chain uses TRBV19 with TRBJ2-7, with D possibly being TRBD2 (5 bases). This CDR3 is 15 amino acids long. CDR1 LNHDA and CDR2 SQIVND come from the germline V gene (reference sequence). CDR3 DNA sequence: TGTGCCAGGAGTCCTGAGCCAGCGGCCCCCTACAAGCAGTACTTC. Its translation is CARSPEPAAPYKQYF.

This clonotype was counted ten times or more. The chain has TRBV5-8 and TRBJ1-4; D remains unclear. The CDR3 length is 13 residues. Germline CDR1 reads SGHTS; CDR2 reads YDEGEE. Between the trimmed V and J ends, which lost 4 bases and 2 bases, there was a span of 6 bases. The CDR3 here is CASSADTNEKLFF. The CDR3 region has the DNA TGTGCCAGCAGCGCTGATACTAATGAAAAACTGTTTTTT.

The chain carries TRBV29-1 and TRBJ2-5, with 13 bases lining up with TRBD2. V lost 1 base to trimming and J lost 4 bases; unmatched junction nucleotides: 6. Germline CDR1 and CDR2: SQVTM and ANQGSEA. CDR3 length: 16 amino acids. For the CDR3, the DNA is TGCAGCGTTGAAGGGGGACTAGCGGGGCTCTCAGAGACCCAGTACTTC. Residues: CSVEGGLAGLSETQYF.

This clonotype was observed at least ten times. The V and J genes are TRBV9 and TRBJ2-3; D unresolved. CDR1 SGDLS and CDR2 YYNGEE come from the germline V gene. This CDR3 spans 12 amino acids. V gave up 0 bases and J gave up 5 bases, with 4 bases separating them. The chain's CDR3 is CASSVGGDTQYF. DNA for the CDR3: TGTGCCAGCAGCGTAGGAGGAGATACGCAGTATTTT.

The rearrangement links TRBV20-1 to TRBJ1-2, with D unclear. This CDR3 is 13 amino acids long. Germline CDR1 is DFQATT and CDR2 is SNEGSKA (reference sequence). Trimming removed 2 bases from V and 4 bases from J, with 11 bases in between. The CDR3 spells CSARSKEPYGYTF. The CDR3 nucleotides are TGCAGTGCTAGATCAAAAGAGCCCTATGGCTACACCTTC.

The table lists this clonotype with many counts. Because the CDR3 is missing its conserved closing phenylalanine or tryptophan, this is likely a read error. The chain is built from TRBV20-1 and TRBJ1-4, with D tentatively TRBD1 (5 bases). Trimming removed 5 bases from V and 8 bases from J, with 15 bases in between. This CDR3 is 13 amino acids long. Germline CDR1 DFQATT, CDR2 SNEGSKA (reference sequence). The CDR3 reads CSAYRVGGEKLFS. CDR3 nucleotide sequence: TGCAGTGCTTACCGCGTGGGGGGGGAAAAACTGTTTTCT.

The rearrangement joins TRBV29-1 to TRBJ2-1; either TRBD1 or TRBD2 may supply D (6 bases each). The germline V gene has CDR1 SQVTM and CDR2 ANQGSEA. The CDR3 is 14 residues long. The ends were cut back, 2 bases at V and 3 bases at J, with 11 bases in the middle. CDR3 amino acids: CSVELGGGYNEQFF. CDR3 nucleotides: TGCAGCGTTGAACTCGGGGGCGGCTACAATGAGCAGTTCTTC.

The V and J genes are TRBV20-1 and TRBJ2-1, with a tentative D call TRBD2 (6 bases). V gave up 4 bases and J gave up 3 bases, with 16 bases separating them. The germline V gene has CDR1 DFQATT and CDR2 SNEGSKA (reference sequence). The CDR3 is made up of 15 amino acids. The CDR3 sequence is CSATQLGLFYNEQFF. Here the CDR3 DNA reads TGCAGTGCTACGCAACTGGGACTGTTCTACAATGAGCAGTTCTTC.

This chain joins TRBV5-6 and TRBJ1-6; D may be TRBD1 (5 bases). V was cut by 0 bases and J by 0 bases, with 13 bases left in between. This CDR3 has 18 residues. Germline values: CDR1 SGHDT, CDR2 YYEEEE. CDR3 sequence reads: CASSLAWAGSSYNSPLHF. The DNA of the CDR3 is TGTGCCAGCAGCTTGGCCTGGGCAGGGAGCTCCTATAATTCACCCCTCCACTTT. The entire variable domain, with the rest obtained from reference TRBV5-6 and TRBJ1-6, is as follows: DAGVTQSPTHLIKTRGQQVTLRCSPKSGHDTVSWYQQALGQGPQFIFQYYEEEERQRGNFPDRFSGHQFPNYSSELNVNALLLGDSALYLCASSLAWAGSSYNSPLHFGNGTRLTVT.

Many counts were recorded for this clonotype. The CDR3 nucleotides read TGTGCCAGCAGCTGGGGACGGATCAATGAGCAGTTCTTC. Amino acid sequence: CASSWGRINEQFF. V usage is TRBV7-2 and J usage is TRBJ2-1, with D tentatively TRBD1 or TRBD2 (5 bases each). Trimming pared 4 bases from V and 6 bases from J, leaving 10 bases between. Germline lookup yields CDR1 SGHTA and CDR2 FQGNSA. The CDR3 consists of 13 residues.

J is TRBJ1-3 and V is TRBV7-9, with D hard to call. The CDR3 totals 18 residues. Germline values: CDR1 SEHNR, CDR2 FQNEAQ (reference sequence). V lost 1 base to trimming and J lost 8 bases, with 24 bases between them. This CDR3 is CASSLGWAKANYGYTIYF. CDR3 nucleotides: TGTGCCAGCAGCTTAGGCTGGGCAAAAGCTAACTATGGCTACACCATATATTTT.

As for this clonotype: No conserved phenylalanine or tryptophan is present at the end of the CDR3, so a read error is the likely explanation. It is unclear where the CDR3 begins or ends on the DNA, so no DNA is shown, and the CDR3 is as TCRdb lists it. The J gene is TRBJ2-4, the V gene TRBV6-5. Germline CDR1 and CDR2: MNHEY and SVGAGI. Inclusive of both ends, the CDR3 amounts to 14 amino acids. The CDR3 loop is CVSSIQADRSELYL.

This clonotype was detected many times. This sequence joins TRBV3-1 and TRBJ1-2; the D gene is possibly TRBD1 (5 bases). The V and J ends lost 4 bases and 2 bases respectively, with 8 bases between them. This CDR3 region has 13 residues. The V gene's germline CDR1 is LGHDT and CDR2 YNNKEL (reference sequence). The DNA of the CDR3 is TGTGCCAGCAGCCTTGGACACAACTATGGCTACACCTTC. It yields the protein CASSLGHNYGYTF.

This clonotype has ten or more counts. V gene TRBV12-3 or TRBV12-4 combines with J gene TRBJ1-4; D is uncertain. This CDR3 spans 14 amino acids. V was cut by 6 bases and J by 5 bases, with 13 bases left in between. The CDR3 loop is CASSPEFGNEKLFF. The CDR3 DNA is TGTGCCAGCAGCCCGGAGTTTGGGAATGAAAAACTGTTTTTT.

As concerns this clonotype: It is likely a read error, because the conserved phenylalanine at the end of the CDR3 is missing. The rearrangement uses TRBV5-6 and TRBJ1-1; possible D gene TRBD1, 5 bases. The V gene lost 5 bases and the J gene lost 8 bases, with 10 bases spanning the gap. The CDR3 spans 11 residues. From germline, CDR1 is SGHDT and CDR2 YYEEEE. CDR3 sequence: CASRGETEAFS. DNA for the CDR3: TGTGCCAGCAGAGGGGAAACAGAAGCTTTCTCT.

The V gene is TRBV6-4, the J gene TRBJ2-1; 7 positions agree with TRBD1. After removal of 0 bases from V and 12 bases from J, the junction contained 8 bases not matched to a gene. Looked up from germline, CDR1 is MRHNA and CDR2 is SNTAGT. The CDR3 consists of 14 residues. The CDR3 region is CASSDSGGTDTQFF. The CDR3 DNA is TGTGCCAGCAGTGACTCAGGGGGCACAGATACGCAGTTCTTC.